This is a list of T cell receptor beta chains from one sample in a study of T cells in Graves' hyperthyroidism and ophthalmopathy. In TCRdb, the multiplex PCR reads were re-called with MiXCR into one record per CDR3 protein. This table has about 400,000 distinct CDR3 sequences, 15% appearing once. Specimen: blood. The receptors were sampled from a young woman with Graves' hyperthyroidism. The CDR3 runs from the conserved cysteine through the conserved F or W. A D gene is named only where the DNA matches it firmly. For some rows the clone size is stated as once, few or many, or as a class when expanded; others skip it.

d_gene	j_gene	abundance	v_gene	len	CDR3aa	CDR3nt
NA	TRBJ2-2	few	TRBV20-1	14	CSATGPSGTGELFF	TGCAGTGCTACTGGGCCCTCGGGCACCGGGGAGCTGTTTTTT
NA	TRBJ2-7	many	TRBV7-9	14	CASSDTRENYEQYF	TGTGCCAGCAGCGACACTCGGGAGAACTACGAGCAGTACTTC
NA	TRBJ1-1	few	TRBV12-3/TRBV12-4	12	CASSLTPQEAFF	TGTGCCAGCAGCTTGACTCCTCAGGAAGCTTTCTTT
TRBD1	TRBJ2-7	NA	TRBV5-1	15	CASSLEGQGMYEQYF	TGCGCCAGCAGCTTGGAGGGACAGGGAATGTACGAGCAGTACTTC
TRBD1	TRBJ2-7	few	TRBV27	16	CASSGQGAFSSYEQYF	TGTGCCAGCAGCGGACAGGGGGCCTTTAGCTCCTACGAGCAGTACTTC
NA	TRBJ2-7	NA	TRBV7-9	11	CASRGWGEQYF	TGTGCCAGCAGAGGATGGGGGGAGCAGTACTTC
NA	TRBJ2-7	once	TRBV5-1	16	CASSWAPGAIAYEQYF	TGCGCCAGCAGCTGGGCTCCGGGCGCCATAGCCTACGAGCAGTACTTC
TRBD1	TRBJ2-7	few	TRBV4-1	18	CASSQDPPIRTGLHEQYF	TGCGCCAGCAGCCAAGATCCCCCCATCCGGACAGGGTTGCACGAGCAGTACTTC
TRBD1	TRBJ1-3	NA	TRBV6-2/TRBV6-3	18	CASSLTGTGIQVGSTIYF	TGTGCCAGCAGTTTAACCGGGACAGGGATCCAAGTTGGAAGCACCATATATTTT
NA	TRBJ2-2	few	TRBV6-1	14	CASSRGANTGELFF	TGTGCCAGCTCCAGGGGCGCGAACACCGGGGAGCTGTTTTTT
TRBD2	TRBJ2-1	many	TRBV5-1	15	CASRRTSGRSYEQFF	TGCGCCAGCAGAAGGACTAGCGGGAGAAGTTATGAGCAGTTCTTC
NA	TRBJ1-6	few	TRBV14	15	CASSQGVSYNSPLHF	TGTGCCAGCAGCCAAGGGGTATCCTATAATTCACCCCTCCACTTT
NA	TRBJ2-7	many	TRBV3-1	13	CASSRDGTYEQYF	TGTGCCAGCAGTCGGGACGGAACCTACGAGCAGTACTTC
NA	TRBJ1-1	many	TRBV7-6	19	CASSLADTYALTANTEAFF	TGTGCCAGCAGCTTAGCCGACACCTACGCACTAACCGCGAACACTGAAGCTTTCTTT
TRBD2	TRBJ2-1	NA	TRBV25-1	13	CASSTSGSQWQFF	TGTGCCAGCAGTACTAGCGGGAGTCAATGGCAGTTCTTC
TRBD1	TRBJ1-5	NA	TRBV7-9	14	CASSDTGGVQPQHF	TGTGCCAGCAGCGATACAGGGGGCGTTCAGCCCCAGCATTTT
TRBD1	TRBJ2-2	many	TRBV9	14	CASRQQGVVGELFF	TGTGCCAGCAGACAACAGGGGGTCGTCGGGGAGCTGTTTTTT
NA	TRBJ2-5	many	TRBV7-9	11	CASSLEKTQYF	TGTGCCAGCAGCTTAGAGAAGACCCAGTACTTC
NA	TRBJ2-7	NA	TRBV5-1	14	CASSRTRGSYEQYF	TGCGCCAGCAGCCGGACAAGGGGATCCTACGAGCAGTACTTC
NA	TRBJ2-5	few	TRBV6-1	17	CASSEYDRGTGVETQYF	TGTGCCAGCAGTGAATACGATAGGGGGACGGGAGTAGAGACCCAGTACTTC
NA	TRBJ2-7	many	TRBV18	13	CASSPGMTSEQYF	TGTGCCAGCTCGCCAGGGATGACGTCCGAGCAGTACTTC
NA	TRBJ2-2	NA	TRBV2	13	CASRDTESGELFF	TGTGCCAGCAGAGACACAGAATCCGGGGAGCTGTTTTTT
TRBD2	TRBJ2-1	few	TRBV20-1	16	CSARDQLLLADNEQFF	TGCAGTGCTAGAGACCAACTCCTTCTAGCGGACAATGAGCAGTTCTTC
NA	TRBJ2-3	many	TRBV6-1	15	CASSDEGFSTDTQYF	TGTGCCAGCAGTGATGAGGGTTTTAGCACAGATACGCAGTATTTT
TRBD2	TRBJ2-3	NA	TRBV20-1	18	CSARDLYGTSGSLDTQYF	TGCAGTGCTAGAGATCTCTATGGGACTAGCGGGAGTTTGGATACGCAGTATTTT
TRBD1	TRBJ2-1	NA	TRBV7-3	15	CASSRGQARVNEQFF	TGTGCCAGCAGCCGGGGACAGGCGAGAGTCAATGAGCAGTTCTTC